This T cell receptor (beta chain) was obtained from a study of T-cell reconstitution after alpha-beta-depleted transplantation in children. There are many counts of this clonotype. Library preparation (for TCRbeta) was performed with unique molecular identifiers. TCRdb passed the PCR reads through MiXCR, listing each CDR3 protein once. The profile covers just over 350,000 distinct CDR3 sequences, with roughly 13% appearing a single time and around 4% taken by the ten largest. The sample consisted of PBMCs, taken from the stem cell graft. The clonotype was recovered from a human donor who donated a stem cell graft to a child with Fanconi anemia.

DNA of the CDR3: TGCAGTGCCCTTGGACGGGGGCCCACAATAAGTACCGGGGAGCTGTTTTTT. Translated, it gives CSALGRGPTISTGELFF. V usage is TRBV20-1 and J usage is TRBJ2-2; the D gene could be TRBD1 or TRBD2 (6 bases each). From germline, CDR1 is DFQATT and CDR2 SNEGSKA (reference sequence). The CDR3 sequence is 17 residues long. The V and J ends lost 6 bases and 5 bases respectively, with 25 bases between them.